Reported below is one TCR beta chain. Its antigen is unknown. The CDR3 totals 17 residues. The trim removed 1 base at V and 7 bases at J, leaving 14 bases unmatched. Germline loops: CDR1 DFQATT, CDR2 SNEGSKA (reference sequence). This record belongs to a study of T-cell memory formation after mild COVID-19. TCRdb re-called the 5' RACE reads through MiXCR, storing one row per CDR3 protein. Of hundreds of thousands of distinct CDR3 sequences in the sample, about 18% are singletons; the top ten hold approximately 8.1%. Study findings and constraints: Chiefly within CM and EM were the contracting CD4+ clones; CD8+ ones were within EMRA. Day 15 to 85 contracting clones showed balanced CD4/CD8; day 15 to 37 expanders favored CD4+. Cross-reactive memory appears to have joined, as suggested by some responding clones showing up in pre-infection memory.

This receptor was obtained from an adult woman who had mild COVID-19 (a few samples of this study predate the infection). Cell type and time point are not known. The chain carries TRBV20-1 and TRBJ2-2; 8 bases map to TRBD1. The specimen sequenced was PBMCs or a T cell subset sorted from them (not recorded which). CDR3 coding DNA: TGCAGTGCTAGAGCCCACCTGCCCCAGGGGGCGGGCGGGGAGCTGTTTTTT. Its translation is CSARAHLPQGAGGELFF.